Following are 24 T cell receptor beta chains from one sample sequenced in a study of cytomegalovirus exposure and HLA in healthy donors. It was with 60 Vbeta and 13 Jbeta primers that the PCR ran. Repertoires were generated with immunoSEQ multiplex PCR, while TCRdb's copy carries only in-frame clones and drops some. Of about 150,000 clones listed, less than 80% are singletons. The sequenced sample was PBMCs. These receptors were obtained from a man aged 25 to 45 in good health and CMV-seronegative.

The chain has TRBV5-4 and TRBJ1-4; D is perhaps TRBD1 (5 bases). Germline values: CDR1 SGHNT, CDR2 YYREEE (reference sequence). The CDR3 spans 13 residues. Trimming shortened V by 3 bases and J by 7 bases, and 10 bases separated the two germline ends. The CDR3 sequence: CASSSGFREKLFF. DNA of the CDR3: TGTGCCAGCAGCTCAGGGTTCCGTGAAAAACTGTTTTTT.

The CDR3 reads CASSADRGIISYEQYF. CDR3 sequence (DNA): TGTGCCAGCAGTGCGGACAGGGGTATTATCTCCTACGAGCAGTACTTC. The chain uses TRBV6-1 and TRBJ2-7, with 9 bases aligning to TRBD1. V lost 4 bases, J lost 0 bases, and 7 bases stayed unmatched. The CDR3 spans 16 residues. Germline V gene sequence: CDR1 MNHNS, CDR2 SASEGT.

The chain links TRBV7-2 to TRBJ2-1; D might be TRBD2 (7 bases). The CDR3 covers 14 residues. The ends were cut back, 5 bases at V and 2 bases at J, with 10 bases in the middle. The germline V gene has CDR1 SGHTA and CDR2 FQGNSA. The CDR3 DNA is TGTGCCAGCAGCCGGGGGGCAACCTACAATGAGCAGTTCTTC. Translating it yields CASSRGATYNEQFF.

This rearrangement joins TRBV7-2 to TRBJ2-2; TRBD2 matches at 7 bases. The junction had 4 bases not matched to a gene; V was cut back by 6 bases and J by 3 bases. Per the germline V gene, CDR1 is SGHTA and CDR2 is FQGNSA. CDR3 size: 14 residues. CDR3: CASRGGGYTGELFF. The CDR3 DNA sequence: TGTGCCAGCAGGGGGGGAGGGTACACCGGGGAGCTGTTTTTT.

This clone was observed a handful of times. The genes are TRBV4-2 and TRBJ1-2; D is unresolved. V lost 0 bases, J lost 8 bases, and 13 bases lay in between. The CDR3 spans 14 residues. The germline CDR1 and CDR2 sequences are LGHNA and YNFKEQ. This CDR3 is CASSQEGGIEGYTF. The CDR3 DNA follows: TGTGCCAGCAGCCAAGAGGGAGGGATCGAAGGCTACACCTTC.

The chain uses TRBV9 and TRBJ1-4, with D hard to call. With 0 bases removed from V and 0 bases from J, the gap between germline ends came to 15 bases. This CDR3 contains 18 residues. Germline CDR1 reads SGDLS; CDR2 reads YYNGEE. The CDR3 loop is CASSVGVLGVATNEKLFF. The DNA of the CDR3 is TGTGCCAGCAGCGTAGGGGTTTTGGGCGTTGCAACTAATGAAAAACTGTTTTTT.

The CDR3, as DNA: TGTGCCAGCACAGAGGATTCGTCCTACAATGAGCAGTTCTTC. This gives the protein CASTEDSSYNEQFF. This chain joins TRBV6-5 and TRBJ2-1, with no clear D. The V end lost 7 bases, the J end lost 1 base, and 11 bases lay between the germline ends. This CDR3 has 14 amino acids. The germline V gene encodes CDR1 MNHEY and CDR2 SVGAGI.

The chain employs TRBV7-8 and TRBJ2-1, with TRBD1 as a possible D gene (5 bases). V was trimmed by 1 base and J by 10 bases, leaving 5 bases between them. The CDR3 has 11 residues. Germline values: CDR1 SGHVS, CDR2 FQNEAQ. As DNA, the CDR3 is TGTGCCAGCAGCTTAGACAGGGAGCAGTTCTTC. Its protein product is CASSLDREQFF.

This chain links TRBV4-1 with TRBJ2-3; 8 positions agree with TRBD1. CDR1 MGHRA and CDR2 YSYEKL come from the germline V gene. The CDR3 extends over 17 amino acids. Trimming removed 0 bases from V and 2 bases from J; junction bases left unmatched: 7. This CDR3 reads CASSQDVRGPFTDTQYF. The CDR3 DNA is TGCGCCAGCAGCCAAGATGTCAGGGGGCCATTCACAGATACGCAGTATTTT.

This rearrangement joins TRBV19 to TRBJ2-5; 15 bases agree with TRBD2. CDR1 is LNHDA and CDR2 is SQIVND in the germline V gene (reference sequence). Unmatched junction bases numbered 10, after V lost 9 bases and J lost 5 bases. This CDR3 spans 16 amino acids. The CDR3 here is CARGGLAGGLRETQYF. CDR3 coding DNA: TGTGCCAGAGGGGGACTAGCGGGGGGCCTTAGGGAGACCCAGTACTTC.

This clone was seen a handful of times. The CDR3 DNA reads TGTGCCAGCAGCGCGTCGGAGGGGGGGTTCAATCAGCCCCAGCATTTT. It translates to CASSASEGGFNQPQHF. The chain couples TRBV7-2 to TRBJ1-5; TRBD1 might be the D (6 bases). The V end was cut by 5 bases, the J end by 3 bases, with 17 bases between. Looked up from germline, CDR1 is SGHTA and CDR2 is FQGNSA. There are 16 residues in the CDR3.

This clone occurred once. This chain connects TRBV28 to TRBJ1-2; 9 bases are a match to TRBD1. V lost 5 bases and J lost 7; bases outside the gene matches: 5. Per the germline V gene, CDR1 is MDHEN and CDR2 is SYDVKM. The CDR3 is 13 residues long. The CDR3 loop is CASSLRDRAGYTF. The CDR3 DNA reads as TGTGCCAGCAGTCTCCGGGACAGGGCTGGCTACACCTTC.

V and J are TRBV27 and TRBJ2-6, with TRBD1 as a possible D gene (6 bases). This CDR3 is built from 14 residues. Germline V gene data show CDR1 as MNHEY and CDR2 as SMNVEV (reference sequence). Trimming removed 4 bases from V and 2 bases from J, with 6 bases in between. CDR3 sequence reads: CASSSGAGANVLTF. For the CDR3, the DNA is TGTGCCAGCAGTTCAGGGGCTGGGGCCAACGTCCTGACTTTC. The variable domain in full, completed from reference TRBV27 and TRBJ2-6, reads EAQVTQNPRYLITVTGKKLTVTCSQNMNHEYMSWYRQDPGLGLRQIYYSMNVEVTDKGDVPEGYKVSRKEKRNFPLILESPSPNQTSLYFCASSSGAGANVLTFGAGSRLTVL.

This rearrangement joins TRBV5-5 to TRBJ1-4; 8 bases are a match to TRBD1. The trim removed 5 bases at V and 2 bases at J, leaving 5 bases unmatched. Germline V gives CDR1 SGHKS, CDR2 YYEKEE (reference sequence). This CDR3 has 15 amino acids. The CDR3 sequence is CASSQQGATNEKLFF. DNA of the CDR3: TGTGCCAGCAGTCAGCAGGGGGCCACTAATGAAAAACTGTTTTTT.

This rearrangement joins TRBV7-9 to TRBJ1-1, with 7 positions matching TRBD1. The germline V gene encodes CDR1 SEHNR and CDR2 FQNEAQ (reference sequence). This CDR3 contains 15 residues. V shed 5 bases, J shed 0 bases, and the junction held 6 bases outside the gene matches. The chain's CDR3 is CASSGGQLLNTEAFF. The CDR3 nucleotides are TGTGCCAGCAGCGGGGGACAGCTTCTGAACACTGAAGCTTTCTTT.

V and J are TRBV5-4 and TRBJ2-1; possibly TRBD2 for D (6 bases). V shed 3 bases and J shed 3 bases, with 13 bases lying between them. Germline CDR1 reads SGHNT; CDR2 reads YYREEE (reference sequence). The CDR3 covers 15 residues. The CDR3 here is CASSSSEGGYNEQFF. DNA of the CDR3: TGTGCCAGCAGCTCCTCGGAGGGAGGCTACAATGAGCAGTTCTTC.

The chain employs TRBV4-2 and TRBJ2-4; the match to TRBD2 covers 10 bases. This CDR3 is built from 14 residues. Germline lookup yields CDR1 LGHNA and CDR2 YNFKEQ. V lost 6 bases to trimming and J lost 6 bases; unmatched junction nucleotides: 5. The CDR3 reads CASRERGGGNIQYF. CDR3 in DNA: TGTGCCAGCAGGGAGCGGGGGGGCGGAAACATTCAGTACTTC.

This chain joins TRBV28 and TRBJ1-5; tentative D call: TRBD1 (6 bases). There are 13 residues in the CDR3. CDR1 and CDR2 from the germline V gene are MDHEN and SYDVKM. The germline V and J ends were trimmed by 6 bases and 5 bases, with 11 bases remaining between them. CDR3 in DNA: TGTGCCAGCAGCCCACAGGGAGATCAGCCCCAGCATTTT. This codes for CASSPQGDQPQHF.

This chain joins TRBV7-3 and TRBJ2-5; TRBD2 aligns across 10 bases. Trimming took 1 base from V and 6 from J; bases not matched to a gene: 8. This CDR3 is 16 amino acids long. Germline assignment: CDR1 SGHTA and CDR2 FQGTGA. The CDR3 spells CASSLSTAGGQKTQYF. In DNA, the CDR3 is TGTGCCAGCAGCTTAAGTACAGCGGGGGGGCAAAAGACCCAGTACTTC.

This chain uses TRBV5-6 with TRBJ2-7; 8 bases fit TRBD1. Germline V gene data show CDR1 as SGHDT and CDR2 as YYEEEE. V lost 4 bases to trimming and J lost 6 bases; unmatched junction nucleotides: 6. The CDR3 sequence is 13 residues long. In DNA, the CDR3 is TGTGCCAGCAGCCGGACAGGGCGAAGCGAGCAGTACTTC. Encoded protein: CASSRTGRSEQYF. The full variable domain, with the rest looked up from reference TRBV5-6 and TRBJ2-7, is DAGVTQSPTHLIKTRGQQVTLRCSPKSGHDTVSWYQQALGQGPQFIFQYYEEEERQRGNFPDRFSGHQFPNYSSELNVNALLLGDSALYLCASSRTGRSEQYFGPGTRLTVT.

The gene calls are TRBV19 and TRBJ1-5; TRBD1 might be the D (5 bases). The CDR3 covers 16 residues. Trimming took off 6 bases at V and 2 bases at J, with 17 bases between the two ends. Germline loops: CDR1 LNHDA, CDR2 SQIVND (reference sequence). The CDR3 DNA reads TGTGCCAGTAGCATAACAGGTATTCGTGGCAATCAGCCCCAGCATTTT. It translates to CASSITGIRGNQPQHF.

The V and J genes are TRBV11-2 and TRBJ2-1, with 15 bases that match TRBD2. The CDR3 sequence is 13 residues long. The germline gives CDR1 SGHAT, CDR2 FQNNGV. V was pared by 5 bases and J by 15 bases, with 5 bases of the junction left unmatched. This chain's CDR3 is CASSTGLAGGGFF. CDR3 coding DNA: TGTGCCAGCAGCACGGGACTAGCGGGGGGAGGGTTCTTC.

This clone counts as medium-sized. The CDR3 bases are TGTGCCATCAGTGGCCGGGACAGGGGGTTCGATGAGCAGTTCTTC. As protein: CAISGRDRGFDEQFF. The V gene is TRBV10-3, the J gene TRBJ2-1; TRBD1 aligns across 11 bases. The CDR3 sequence is 15 residues long. V was clipped by 4 bases and J by 8 bases; unmatched bases: 7. Germline V lookup: CDR1 ENHRY, CDR2 SYGVKD.

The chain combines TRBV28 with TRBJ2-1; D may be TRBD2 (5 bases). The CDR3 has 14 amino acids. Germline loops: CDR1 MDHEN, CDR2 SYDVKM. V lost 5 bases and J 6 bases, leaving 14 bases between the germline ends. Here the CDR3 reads CASSQTPRGNEQFF. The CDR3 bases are TGTGCCAGCAGTCAAACCCCCCGGGGCAATGAGCAGTTCTTC.